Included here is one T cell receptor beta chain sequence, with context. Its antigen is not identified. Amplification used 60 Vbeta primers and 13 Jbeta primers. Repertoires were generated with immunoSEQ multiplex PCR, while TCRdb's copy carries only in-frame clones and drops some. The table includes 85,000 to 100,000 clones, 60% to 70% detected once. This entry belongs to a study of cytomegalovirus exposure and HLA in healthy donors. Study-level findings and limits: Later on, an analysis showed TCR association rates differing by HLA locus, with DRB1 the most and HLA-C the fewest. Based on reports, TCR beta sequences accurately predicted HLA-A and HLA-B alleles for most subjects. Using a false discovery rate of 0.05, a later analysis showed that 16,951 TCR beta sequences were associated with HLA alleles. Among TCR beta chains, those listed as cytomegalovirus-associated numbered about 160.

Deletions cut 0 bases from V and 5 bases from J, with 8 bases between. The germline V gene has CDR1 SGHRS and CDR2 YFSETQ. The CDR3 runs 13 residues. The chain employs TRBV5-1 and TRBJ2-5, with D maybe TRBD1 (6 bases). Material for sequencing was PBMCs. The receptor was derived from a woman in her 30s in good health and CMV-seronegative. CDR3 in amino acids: CASSLGGPETQYF. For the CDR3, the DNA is TGCGCCAGCAGCTTGGGGGGGCCGGAGACCCAGTACTTC.